This T cell receptor beta chain was identified during a study of blood T cell repertoires in COVID-19. At the level of the study: The United States, Italy and Spain were the sources of the acute and convalescent COVID-19 samples.

Clones were sequenced by immunoSEQ multiplex PCR, and TCRdb holds only the in-frame ones, with some missing. The data show around 380,000 clones, more than 75% seen once. Trimming removed 6 bases from V and 8 bases from J; junction bases left unmatched: 3. This CDR3 comprises 11 residues. This TCR was sampled from a human donor with acute or convalescent COVID-19. The donor label of this sample is uncertain. The sequenced sample was peripheral blood. The V gene is TRBV12-3 or TRBV12-4, the J gene TRBJ1-1, with 7 bases aligning to TRBD1. Here the CDR3 DNA reads TGTGCCAGCAGGAGACAGGGAGAAGCTTTCTTT. Protein product: CASRRQGEAFF.